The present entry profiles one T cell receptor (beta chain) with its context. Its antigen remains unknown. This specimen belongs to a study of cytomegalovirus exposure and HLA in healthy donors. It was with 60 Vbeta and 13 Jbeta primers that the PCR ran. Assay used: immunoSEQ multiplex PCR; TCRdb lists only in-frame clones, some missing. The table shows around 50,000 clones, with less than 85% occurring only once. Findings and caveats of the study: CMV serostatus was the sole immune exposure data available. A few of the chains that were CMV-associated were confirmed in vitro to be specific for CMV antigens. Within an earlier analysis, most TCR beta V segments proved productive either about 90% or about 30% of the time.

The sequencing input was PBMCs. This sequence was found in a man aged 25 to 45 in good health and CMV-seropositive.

CDR3 DNA: TGTGCCACCGCGACTAGGGGGGGCGTTAAATCTGAAGCTTTCTTT. Translating gives CATATRGGVKSEAFF. The rearrangement links TRBV15 to TRBJ1-1; D might be TRBD1 (6 bases). Germline V gives CDR1 LNHNV, CDR2 YYDKDF (reference sequence). CDR3 length equals 15 residues. Trimming took off 8 bases at V and 6 bases at J, with 22 bases between the two ends.